This passage covers 10 T cell receptor beta chains from one sample sequenced in a study of shared clonotypes between healthy human individuals. Only in-frame clones appear in the TCRdb table, and some are missing; sequencing was by immunoSEQ multiplex PCR. The sample includes roughly 1,500,000 clones, approximately 98% of them seen just once. The sample taken for sequencing was naive CD4+ T cells sorted from blood. Described subset: CD45RA+ positively selected. These receptors all come from a man aged 25-45 years in good health.

Note on this clone: The sample contains more than one DNA sequence encoding this CDR3. The J gene is TRBJ2-2, the V gene TRBV6-5; no definite D call. The CDR3 contains 15 residues. Trimming left V 1 base short and J 0 bases short, with 6 bases between. Germline CDR1 and CDR2: MNHEY and SVGAGI. The CDR3 DNA reads as TGTGCCAGCAGTTACTTCAGCGCGAACACCGGGGAGCTGTTTTTT. This codes for CASSYFSANTGELFF.

The rearrangement links TRBV29-1 to TRBJ1-1; TRBD1 aligns across 7 bases. CDR1 and CDR2 (germline): SQVTM, ANQGSEA. Trimming at V came to 3 bases and at J to 6 bases, leaving 7 bases not matched to a gene. There are 13 residues in the CDR3. CDR3 nucleotide sequence: TGCAGCGTTGAGACAGGGAGGGACGCTGAAGCTTTCTTT. Amino acids: CSVETGRDAEAFF.

The rearrangement links TRBV2 to TRBJ2-7, with D perhaps matching TRBD1 (6 bases). CDR1 and CDR2 (germline): SNHLY, FYNNEI. The CDR3 covers 14 residues. Trimming cost V 6 bases and J 4 bases, with 16 bases left between them. In DNA, the CDR3 is TGTGCCAGCAGCGTAGAACAGGGATGGTACGAGCAGTACTTC. This translates into CASSVEQGWYEQYF.

The gene calls are TRBV18 and TRBJ2-3, with 7 nucleotides matching TRBD1. The CDR3 length is 17 residues. Germline assignment: CDR1 KGHSH and CDR2 LQKENI. Losses at the gene ends were 5 bases for V and 0 bases for J; bases not matched to a gene: 11. Written as DNA, the CDR3 is TGTGCCAGCTCATTGGACAGGACCCCGCTCAGCACAGATACGCAGTATTTT. It is translated as CASSLDRTPLSTDTQYF. The full variable domain, completed using reference TRBV18 and TRBJ2-3, is NAGVMQNPRHLVRRRGQEARLRCSPMKGHSHVYWYRQLPEEGLKFMVYLQKENIIDESGMPKERFSAEFPKEGPSILRIQQVVRGDSAAYFCASSLDRTPLSTDTQYFGPGTRLTVL.

The rearrangement joins TRBV30 to TRBJ2-1, with D perhaps TRBD2 (8 bases). V lost 2 bases and J lost 6, with 17 bases in between. The CDR3 contains 15 residues. Germline CDR1 and CDR2: GTSNPN and SVGIG (reference sequence). The CDR3 loop is CAWSRGLAGINEQFF. CDR3 coding DNA: TGTGCCTGGAGTAGGGGGCTAGCGGGTATCAATGAGCAGTTCTTC.

This chain uses TRBV18 with TRBJ2-5; the match to TRBD2 covers 8 bases. CDR1 and CDR2 from the germline V gene are KGHSH and LQKENI. This CDR3 has 13 residues. The trim removed 4 bases at V and 5 bases at J, leaving 3 bases unmatched. The CDR3: CASSRPGGETQYF. The CDR3 nucleotides read TGTGCCAGCTCACGACCGGGGGGGGAGACCCAGTACTTC.

The chain recombines TRBV6-1 with TRBJ2-7, with 12 bases aligning to TRBD2. Trimming took 3 bases from V and 6 from J; bases not matched to a gene: 6. Germline values: CDR1 MNHNS, CDR2 SASEGT. CDR3 size: 15 residues. In DNA form, the CDR3 reads TGTGCCAGCAGTGAGACTAGCGGGAGTTCGTTCGAGCAGTACTTC. It specifies CASSETSGSSFEQYF.

This sequence joins TRBV27 and TRBJ2-1; D unresolved. Germline-derived CDR1 and CDR2 are MNHEY and SMNVEV (reference sequence). CDR3 size: 15 residues. With 5 bases removed from V and 3 bases from J, the gap between germline ends came to 14 bases. The CDR3 reads CASSIRESVYNEQFF. The CDR3 DNA reads TGTGCCAGCAGTATCCGAGAGTCCGTCTACAATGAGCAGTTCTTC.

This chain connects TRBV2 to TRBJ1-2; the D gene is possibly TRBD1 (6 bases). From germline, CDR1 is SNHLY and CDR2 FYNNEI. CDR3 length: 13 amino acids. V was cut by 6 bases and J by 8 bases, with 16 bases left in between. CDR3 nucleotides: TGTGCCAGCAGACTCCACAGGGAGCAAGGCTACACCTTC. Encoded protein: CASRLHREQGYTF.

As concerns this clone: The sample holds other DNA sequences that translate to the same CDR3. The chain employs TRBV5-5 and TRBJ2-2, with D perhaps TRBD2 (6 bases). Looked up from germline, CDR1 is SGHKS and CDR2 is YYEKEE (reference sequence). The V gene lost 4 bases and the J gene lost 1 base, with 8 bases spanning the gap. The CDR3 sequence is 14 residues long. CDR3 sequence (DNA): TGTGCCAGCAGCCTGGGAGGGAACACCGGGGAGCTGTTTTTT. Amino acids: CASSLGGNTGELFF.